Listed below are T cell receptor beta chains from one sample, sequenced in a study of cytomegalovirus exposure and HLA in healthy donors. The data were produced by immunoSEQ multiplex PCR, yet TCRdb's version contains in-frame clones alone and is incomplete. The sample has 150,000 to 250,000 clones, 75% to 90% seen once. Sequencing was performed on PBMCs. All receptors come from a woman between 45 and 65 years old in good health and CMV-seropositive. CDR3s include the opening cysteine and the closing phenylalanine or tryptophan. A D gene is named only where the DNA matches it firmly. For some rows the clone size is stated as once, few or many, or as a class when expanded; others skip it.

v_call: TRBV4-3; clone_size: -; d_call: TRBD1; j_call: TRBJ2-6; cdr3_nt: TGCGCCAGCAGCCAAGCCGCCGGGACAGGGATTGGGGCCAACGTCCTGACTTTC; cdr3_aa: CASSQAAGTGIGANVLTF
v_call: TRBV2; clone_size: few; d_call: -; j_call: TRBJ2-1; cdr3_nt: TGTGCCAGCAGAGCCGTAGGAGGGAACAATGAGCAGTTCTTC; cdr3_aa: CASRAVGGNNEQFF
v_call: TRBV28; clone_size: -; d_call: -; j_call: TRBJ1-3; cdr3_nt: TGTGCCAGCAGTTTTTACGGGGAGGCTGGAAACACCATATATTTT; cdr3_aa: CASSFYGEAGNTIYF
v_call: TRBV7-6; clone_size: -; d_call: TRBD1; j_call: TRBJ2-3; cdr3_nt: TGTGCCAGCAGCCCAACGGGACAGGGTAGAACAGATACGCAGTATTTT; cdr3_aa: CASSPTGQGRTDTQYF
v_call: TRBV19; clone_size: -; d_call: TRBD1; j_call: TRBJ1-1; cdr3_nt: TGTGCCAGTAGTATAAACAGGGGGTTGACTGAAGCTTTCTTT; cdr3_aa: CASSINRGLTEAFF
v_call: TRBV27; clone_size: -; d_call: TRBD1; j_call: TRBJ2-7; cdr3_nt: TGTGCCAGCAGTGGGGGACAGGGGCTTCCCTACGAGCAGTACTTC; cdr3_aa: CASSGGQGLPYEQYF
v_call: TRBV5-4; clone_size: -; d_call: -; j_call: TRBJ2-7; cdr3_nt: TGTGCCAGCAGCCACCCCGGGAGCTACGAGCAGTACTTC; cdr3_aa: CASSHPGSYEQYF
v_call: TRBV21-1; clone_size: -; d_call: -; j_call: TRBJ1-1; cdr3_nt: TGTGCCAGCAGCCGCGACAGGGAGAACACTGAAGCTTTCTTT; cdr3_aa: CASSRDRENTEAFF
v_call: TRBV7-2; clone_size: -; d_call: TRBD1; j_call: TRBJ2-3; cdr3_nt: TGTGCCACCCTCGGACAGGGTACAGATACGCAGTATTTT; cdr3_aa: CATLGQGTDTQYF
v_call: TRBV27; clone_size: -; d_call: -; j_call: TRBJ1-3; cdr3_nt: TGTGCCAGCAGTTTATCTCCGGGGGGGGGAAACACCATATATTTT; cdr3_aa: CASSLSPGGGNTIYF
v_call: TRBV5-1; clone_size: once; d_call: TRBD1; j_call: TRBJ1-2; cdr3_nt: TGCGCCAGCAGCTTATTGACAGGGGGCCATGGCTACACCTTC; cdr3_aa: CASSLLTGGHGYTF
v_call: TRBV7-9; clone_size: few; d_call: TRBD2; j_call: TRBJ2-3; cdr3_nt: TGTGCCAGCAGGGAGCGGGGGCGCACAGATACGCAGTATTTT; cdr3_aa: CASRERGRTDTQYF
v_call: TRBV15; clone_size: -; d_call: -; j_call: TRBJ2-7; cdr3_nt: TGTGCCACCAGCAGAGAGAAAACCGGGTACGAGCAGTACTTC; cdr3_aa: CATSREKTGYEQYF
v_call: TRBV28; clone_size: -; d_call: TRBD2; j_call: TRBJ2-1; cdr3_nt: TGTGCCAGCAGTTCTACAGCGGGGAACTCCTACAATGAGCAGTTCTTC; cdr3_aa: CASSSTAGNSYNEQFF
v_call: TRBV15; clone_size: -; d_call: TRBD1; j_call: TRBJ1-4; cdr3_nt: TGTGCCACCAGCGGTCCCCCGACAGGGTCTAATGAAAAACTGTTTTTT; cdr3_aa: CATSGPPTGSNEKLFF
v_call: TRBV4-2; clone_size: -; d_call: TRBD2; j_call: TRBJ2-3; cdr3_nt: TGTGCCAGCAGCCAAGATCGGGGACTAGCGGATATCACAGATACGCAGTATTTT; cdr3_aa: CASSQDRGLADITDTQYF
v_call: TRBV19; clone_size: -; d_call: -; j_call: TRBJ1-2; cdr3_nt: TGTGCCAGTAGCCTACAGGGAGGCTACACCTTC; cdr3_aa: CASSLQGGYTF
v_call: TRBV18; clone_size: -; d_call: TRBD2; j_call: TRBJ2-7; cdr3_nt: TGTGCCAGCTCACCCCGGGGGGGATCCTACGAGCAGTACTTC; cdr3_aa: CASSPRGGSYEQYF
v_call: TRBV11-2; clone_size: -; d_call: -; j_call: TRBJ1-3; cdr3_nt: TGTGCCAGCAGCTTAGACCGGGTACAGGCTGGAAACACCATATATTTT; cdr3_aa: CASSLDRVQAGNTIYF
v_call: TRBV6-5; clone_size: -; d_call: TRBD2; j_call: TRBJ2-7; cdr3_nt: TGTGCCAGCAGCCTAGCGGGGGAGGACGAGCAGTACTTC; cdr3_aa: CASSLAGEDEQYF
v_call: TRBV2; clone_size: -; d_call: TRBD1; j_call: TRBJ1-6; cdr3_nt: TGTGCCAGCAGTGAAGCGCAGGGGGCCCGGGGGAGTGCCCTCCACTTT; cdr3_aa: CASSEAQGARGSALHF
v_call: TRBV15; clone_size: once; d_call: TRBD1; j_call: TRBJ2-5; cdr3_nt: TGTGCCACCAGCAGAGAAGACAGGGGGCTGGAGACCCAGTACTTC; cdr3_aa: CATSREDRGLETQYF
v_call: TRBV19; clone_size: -; d_call: -; j_call: TRBJ2-2; cdr3_nt: TGTGCCAGTAGTAAAGGCAGGAAGAACACCGGGGAGCTGTTTTTT; cdr3_aa: CASSKGRKNTGELFF
v_call: TRBV9; clone_size: -; d_call: -; j_call: TRBJ2-5; cdr3_nt: TGTGCCAGCAGCGCGCCCGGGACGGGACATTTAGCGGAGACCCAGTACTTC; cdr3_aa: CASSAPGTGHLAETQYF
v_call: TRBV30; clone_size: -; d_call: TRBD2; j_call: TRBJ2-7; cdr3_nt: TGTGCCTGGAGTGTACAAGCGGGAGGGTTCTACGAGCAGTACTTC; cdr3_aa: CAWSVQAGGFYEQYF
v_call: TRBV5-6; clone_size: -; d_call: -; j_call: TRBJ2-4; cdr3_nt: TGTGCCAGCAGCCAGATCGGGGTAGCCAAAAACATTCAGTACTTC; cdr3_aa: CASSQIGVAKNIQYF
v_call: TRBV27; clone_size: -; d_call: TRBD1; j_call: TRBJ2-3; cdr3_nt: TGTGCCAGCAGTTCAGGGACAGGCACAGATACGCAGTATTTT; cdr3_aa: CASSSGTGTDTQYF
v_call: TRBV5-6; clone_size: -; d_call: TRBD1; j_call: TRBJ1-5; cdr3_nt: TGTGCCAGCAGCGCGGGACAGAAGGATCAGCCCCAGCATTTT; cdr3_aa: CASSAGQKDQPQHF
v_call: TRBV6-5; clone_size: -; d_call: -; j_call: TRBJ1-5; cdr3_nt: TGTGCCCGACAGTCTAGCAATCAGCCCCAGCATTTT; cdr3_aa: CARQSSNQPQHF
v_call: TRBV7-2; clone_size: -; d_call: TRBD1; j_call: TRBJ2-7; cdr3_nt: TGTGCCAGCAGCTTAGGGGGACAGGGGGTCTACGAGCAGTACTTC; cdr3_aa: CASSLGGQGVYEQYF
v_call: TRBV5-1; clone_size: -; d_call: TRBD2; j_call: TRBJ2-3; cdr3_nt: TGCGCCAGCAGCCCGCTTGGGACTAGCGGGAAAAATACGCAGTATTTT; cdr3_aa: CASSPLGTSGKNTQYF
v_call: TRBV25-1; clone_size: -; d_call: TRBD2; j_call: TRBJ2-1; cdr3_nt: TGTGCCAGCAGTGGTAAGGGAGCGGGAGGGCTCTCCTACAATGAGCAGTTCTTC; cdr3_aa: CASSGKGAGGLSYNEQFF
v_call: TRBV5-6; clone_size: -; d_call: TRBD1; j_call: TRBJ2-7; cdr3_nt: TGTGCCAGCACCCGGGGACAGGGAATCCCTTATGGGCAGTACTTC; cdr3_aa: CASTRGQGIPYGQYF
v_call: TRBV10-3; clone_size: -; d_call: -; j_call: TRBJ1-1; cdr3_nt: TGTGCCATCAGTGACCCCGGGCAGGCGGGGAAAGCTTTCTTT; cdr3_aa: CAISDPGQAGKAFF
v_call: TRBV4-3; clone_size: few; d_call: -; j_call: TRBJ2-2; cdr3_nt: TGCGCCAGCAGCCAAGATGGACAGGGAGGGACCGGGGAGCTGTTTTTT; cdr3_aa: CASSQDGQGGTGELFF
v_call: TRBV30; clone_size: -; d_call: -; j_call: TRBJ1-1; cdr3_nt: TGTGCCTGGAGTGCTCAGGTGGACACTGAAGCTTTCTTT; cdr3_aa: CAWSAQVDTEAFF
v_call: TRBV15; clone_size: -; d_call: -; j_call: TRBJ1-2; cdr3_nt: TGTGCCACCAGCAGAGATATTTTCGGTGGCTACACCTTC; cdr3_aa: CATSRDIFGGYTF
v_call: TRBV27; clone_size: -; d_call: -; j_call: TRBJ1-5; cdr3_nt: TGTGCCAGCAGTTCTCGAGGAACTCAGCCCCAGCATTTT; cdr3_aa: CASSSRGTQPQHF
v_call: TRBV4-3; clone_size: -; d_call: TRBD1; j_call: TRBJ2-7; cdr3_nt: TGCGCCAGCAGCCAAGATGGGGGGACAGGGACCTACGAGCAGTACTTC; cdr3_aa: CASSQDGGTGTYEQYF
v_call: TRBV5-8; clone_size: -; d_call: TRBD1; j_call: TRBJ1-5; cdr3_nt: TGTGCCAGCAGTTTCCAGGGGGATCAGCCCCAGCATTTT; cdr3_aa: CASSFQGDQPQHF
v_call: TRBV10-3; clone_size: few; d_call: -; j_call: TRBJ1-2; cdr3_nt: TGTGCCATCAGATCGGTCGGGGGTTATGGCTACACCTTC; cdr3_aa: CAIRSVGGYGYTF
v_call: TRBV27; clone_size: -; d_call: -; j_call: TRBJ1-2; cdr3_nt: TGTGCCACGCGAACCCGGGGCTATGGCTACACCTTC; cdr3_aa: CATRTRGYGYTF